Following are 22 T cell receptor beta chains from one sample sequenced in a study of vaccination effects on CD4 cells after COVID-19. Assay used: immunoSEQ multiplex PCR; TCRdb lists only in-frame clones, some missing. This table has tens of thousands of clones, around 77% appearing once. These receptors have no identified antigens. Isolation of CD4+ T cells took place after 10 days of culture. This sample comprised CD4+ T cells from PBMCs cultured without peptide, obtained before COVID-19 vaccination. The receptors shown here come from a human donor who received a COVID-19 vaccine.

The rearrangement links TRBV11-2 to TRBJ2-7; D is perhaps TRBD1 (6 bases). Looked up from germline, CDR1 is SGHAT and CDR2 is FQNNGV. The CDR3 extends over 12 amino acids. The V end lost 4 bases, the J end lost 5 bases, and 9 bases lay between the germline ends. CDR3 coding DNA: TGTGCCAGCAGCTCACAGGGCCACGAGCAGTACGTC. Protein: CASSSQGHEQYV.

The chain combines TRBV20-1 with TRBJ2-1; tentative D call: TRBD1 (5 bases). The V gene's germline CDR1 is DFQATT and CDR2 SNEGSKA (reference sequence). The length of the CDR3 is 14 residues. V gave up 3 bases and J gave up 5 bases, with 14 bases separating them. The CDR3 coding sequence is TGCAGTGCTAGTGGGTGGGCAGGGAACAATGAGCAGTTCTTC. Translation gives CSASGWAGNNEQFF.

The chain couples TRBV9 to TRBJ2-3, with D tentatively TRBD1 or TRBD2 (5 bases each). The CDR3 covers 16 residues. V lost 0 bases, J lost 5 bases, and 16 bases lay in between. The germline V gene encodes CDR1 SGDLS and CDR2 YYNGEE. The CDR3 protein is CASSVGSKGRGDTQYF. The CDR3 DNA sequence: TGTGCCAGCAGCGTAGGTTCCAAGGGGAGAGGAGATACGCAGTATTTT. Looking up the rest from reference TRBV9 and TRBJ2-3 gives the full variable domain: DSGVTQTPKHLITATGQRVTLRCSPRSGDLSVYWYQQSLDQGLQFLIQYYNGEERAKGNILERFSAQQFPDLHSELNLSSLELGDSALYFCASSVGSKGRGDTQYFGPGTRLTVL.

The chain is built from TRBV9 and TRBJ2-6, with unresolved D. CDR3 length: 17 amino acids. Trimming stripped 0 bases from V and 4 bases from J, with 14 bases between. The germline gives CDR1 SGDLS, CDR2 YYNGEE. CDR3 in amino acids: CASSVEVWAGGANVLTF. The DNA of the CDR3 is TGTGCCAGCAGCGTAGAAGTGTGGGCTGGGGGGGCCAACGTCCTGACTTTC.

The chain links TRBV4-1 to TRBJ2-5; no firm D call. The V gene's germline CDR1 is MGHRA and CDR2 YSYEKL. The V end was cut by 0 bases, the J end by 5 bases, with 4 bases between. The CDR3 covers 12 residues. The CDR3 spells CASSQESETQYF. CDR3 DNA: TGCGCCAGCAGCCAAGAAAGTGAGACCCAGTACTTC.

This clone was detected a few times. The chain carries TRBV18 and TRBJ1-6, with a possible D match to TRBD1 (5 bases). The CDR3 is 13 amino acids. Trimming took off 6 bases at V and 10 bases at J, with 13 bases between the two ends. In germline, CDR1 is KGHSH, CDR2 LQKENI. The CDR3 is CASSPSWGSPLHF. In nucleotides, the CDR3 is TGTGCCAGCTCGCCCTCATGGGGGTCACCCCTCCACTTT.

This chain connects TRBV5-1 to TRBJ1-5; 9 nucleotides agree with TRBD1. The CDR3 totals 14 residues. Germline loops: CDR1 SGHRS, CDR2 YFSETQ. J gave up 7 bases and V 3 bases, and 5 bases lay outside the gene matches. CDR3 bases: TGCGCCAGCAGCTGGACAGGGGCCCAACAGCCCCAGCATTTT. Protein product: CASSWTGAQQPQHF.

The chain joins TRBV11-1 to TRBJ1-1, with D possibly TRBD1 on 5 matching bases. Germline V gene lookup returns CDR1 SGHAT and CDR2 FQDESV (reference sequence). Trimming stripped 4 bases from V and 1 base from J, with 10 bases between. This CDR3 has 14 amino acids. For the CDR3, the DNA is TGTGCCAGCAGCTCGATACAGGAGAACACTGAAGCTTTCTTT. Translated, it gives CASSSIQENTEAFF.

The chain carries TRBV6-5 and TRBJ2-2; D ambiguous. V was pared by 6 bases and J by 4 bases, with 9 bases between. CDR1 is MNHEY, CDR2 SVGAGI, per germline. The CDR3 covers 13 residues. CDR3 region: CASRVYSTGELFF. The CDR3 DNA is TGTGCCAGCAGAGTCTACAGCACCGGGGAGCTGTTTTTT.

As regards this clone: Other nucleotide sequences from this sample produce the same CDR3. The rearrangement links TRBV18 to TRBJ1-1; TRBD1 matches 9 bases. Germline CDR1 KGHSH, CDR2 LQKENI. Germline trimming cut 4 bases from V and 1 base from J; bases unmatched to any gene: 1. The CDR3 consists of 14 residues. CDR3 amino acids: CASSLGQGNTEAFF. The DNA of the CDR3 is TGTGCCAGCTCACTGGGACAGGGGAACACTGAAGCTTTCTTT.

This sequence joins TRBV5-4 and TRBJ1-2; D gene ambiguous. Germline lookup yields CDR1 SGHNT and CDR2 YYREEE (reference sequence). Trimming took off 4 bases at V and 7 bases at J, with 23 bases between the two ends. The CDR3 contains 16 residues. CDR3 in amino acids: CASSLPSPRVSLGYTF. The CDR3 DNA follows: TGTGCCAGCAGCCTTCCCAGTCCTAGGGTTAGCCTTGGCTACACCTTC.

The rearrangement links TRBV12-2 to TRBJ2-3; the D segment call TRBD2 is taken from the table without a DNA check. TRBV12-2 is termed a pseudogene. The CDR3 is 16 amino acids. The CDR3 region is CASRLVYLRTTDTQYF. Written as DNA, the CDR3 is TGTGCAAGTCGCTTAGTCTATCTACGAACCACAGATACGCAGTATTTT.

This rearrangement joins TRBV6-5 to TRBJ2-3; 10 bases are a match to TRBD1. CDR1 is MNHEY and CDR2 is SVGAGI in the germline V gene. CDR3 length: 14 amino acids. J lost 3 bases, V lost 6 bases, and 3 bases had no gene match. The CDR3 reads CASSWDRGTDTQYF. CDR3 bases: TGTGCCAGCAGCTGGGACAGGGGAACAGATACGCAGTATTTT.

J is TRBJ2-3 and V is TRBV7-3; D gene unclear. CDR1 and CDR2 (germline): SGHTA, FQGTGA. This CDR3 is built from 16 residues. V was trimmed by 5 bases and J by 1 base, leaving 16 bases between them. Here the CDR3 DNA reads TGTGCCAGCAGCGATACCCCCTTACCCGGCACAGATACGCAGTATTTT. Translation: CASSDTPLPGTDTQYF. Using reference TRBV7-3 and TRBJ2-3 for the parts outside the CDR3, the full variable domain is GAGVSQTPSNKVTEKGKYVELRCDPISGHTALYWYRQSLGQGPEFLIYFQGTGAADDSGLPNDRFFAVRPEGSVSTLKIQRTERGDSAVYLCASSDTPLPGTDTQYFGPGTRLTVL.

The gene calls are TRBV6-5 and TRBJ2-5, with TRBD2 matching 10 bases. Germline V gene lookup returns CDR1 MNHEY and CDR2 SVGAGI. The CDR3 extends over 16 amino acids. The ends lost 4 bases at V and 2 bases at J; junction bases unmatched: 7. The CDR3 sequence is CASSFRRTSGQETQYF. The CDR3 DNA sequence: TGTGCCAGCAGTTTCCGACGGACTAGCGGTCAAGAGACCCAGTACTTC.

This clone occurred a few times. The chain couples TRBV10-2 to TRBJ1-1, with 8 bases fitting TRBD1. The CDR3 has 14 amino acids. Germline V gene lookup returns CDR1 WSHSY and CDR2 SAAADI. J was trimmed by 5 bases and V by 4 bases; bases with no gene match: 6. The CDR3 DNA reads TGCGCCAGCAGTGTTGGACAGGGCATTACTGAAGCTTTCTTT. Translating gives CASSVGQGITEAFF.

The rearrangement links TRBV11-2 to TRBJ2-2, with D tentatively TRBD2 (6 bases). CDR3 length: 16 amino acids. The ends were cut back, 1 base at V and 3 bases at J, with 12 bases in the middle. Germline V gene data show CDR1 as SGHAT and CDR2 as FQNNGV. The CDR3 is CASSLVGGLDTGELFF. The DNA for the CDR3 is TGTGCCAGCAGCTTAGTCGGGGGTCTGGACACCGGGGAGCTGTTTTTT.

V and J are TRBV19 and TRBJ2-1; D is ambiguous. The germline V and J ends were trimmed by 6 bases and 0 bases, with 9 bases remaining between them. This CDR3 is 14 amino acids long. Germline V gives CDR1 LNHDA, CDR2 SQIVND (reference sequence). CDR3 in DNA: TGTGCCAGTAGGGCGGACCCCTCCTACAATGAGCAGTTCTTC. Its protein product is CASRADPSYNEQFF.

The chain recombines TRBV28 with TRBJ2-3, with 7 positions matching TRBD2. CDR1 is MDHEN and CDR2 is SYDVKM in the germline V gene. V lost 8 bases to trimming and J lost 11 bases; unmatched junction nucleotides: 10. CDR3 length: 12 residues. In DNA form, the CDR3 reads TGTGCCAGCTATACTTTGGGGAGGGGGCAGTATTTT. Translated, it gives CASYTLGRGQYF.

The rearrangement links TRBV27 to TRBJ2-3; TRBD2 is a possible D gene (6 bases). CDR1 and CDR2 (germline): MNHEY, SMNVEV (reference sequence). The V end lost 4 bases, the J end lost 3 bases, and 14 bases lay between the germline ends. The CDR3 is made up of 15 amino acids. This CDR3 reads CASSSIGGGTDTQYF. The CDR3 DNA is TGTGCCAGCAGTTCCATCGGGGGTGGTACAGATACGCAGTATTTT.

This chain joins TRBV5-5 and TRBJ2-2; the match to TRBD1 covers 9 bases. V trimming: 0 bases; J trimming: 6 bases; junction bases outside the gene matches: 9. The CDR3 consists of 17 residues. Germline V CDR1 and CDR2: SGHKS, YYEKEE (reference sequence). CDR3 amino acids: CASSLVWSDRGAGELFF. DNA of the CDR3: TGTGCCAGCAGCTTGGTTTGGTCGGACAGGGGAGCCGGGGAGCTGTTTTTT.

This clone was counted a few times. The chain has TRBV18 and TRBJ1-1; D is perhaps TRBD1 (6 bases). Germline values: CDR1 KGHSH, CDR2 LQKENI. This CDR3 has 15 residues. Trimming stripped 0 bases from V and 1 base from J, with 9 bases between. The CDR3 is CASSPPNRENTEAFF. CDR3 in DNA: TGTGCCAGCTCACCACCGAACAGGGAGAACACTGAAGCTTTCTTT.